The sequence of this T cell receptor beta chain was determined in a study of blood T cell repertoires in COVID-19. Profiling relied on immunoSEQ multiplex PCR, and the TCRdb table lists in-frame clones only, not all of them. The sample consists of roughly 100,000 clones, around nine tenths of them appearing once. The ends were cut back, 4 bases at V and 4 bases at J, with 19 bases in the middle. The CDR3 totals 16 residues. Germline assignment: CDR1 MNHEY and CDR2 SVGAGI. The sequenced sample consisted of peripheral blood. The chain carries TRBV6-5 and TRBJ1-2; D remains unclear. This TCR was recovered from a man aged 50 to 60 in a cohort sampled during active COVID-19. This CDR3 is CASSSTRISAFYGYTF. CDR3 nucleotide sequence: TGTGCCAGCAGTTCCACGCGAATCAGCGCATTCTATGGCTACACCTTC.